Listed below are T cell receptor beta chains from one sample, sequenced in a study of chemoradiotherapy in HPV16-positive cancers. The data were produced by immunoSEQ multiplex PCR, yet TCRdb's version contains in-frame clones alone and is incomplete. Of approximately 38,000 clones listed, 80% are singletons. Sequencing was performed on blood, taken from a patient who underwent chemoradiotherapy. The receptors were sampled from a human donor with HPV-associated anogenital cancer. Each CDR3 is given with its conserved first and last residue. Each record gives: clone size, J gene, D gene, V gene, CDR3 protein, CDR3 DNA. The D gene is left open where the match is weak. Clone size, where shown, is once, few, many, or a class for clones that have expanded.

NA,TRBJ1-2,TRBD1,TRBV2,CASRGQAANYGYTF,TGTGCCAGCAGGGGACAGGCCGCTAACTATGGCTACACCTTC
NA,TRBJ1-2,NA,TRBV9,CASSVASGVGYGYTF,TGTGCCAGCAGCGTAGCTAGCGGGGTAGGATATGGCTACACCTTC
NA,TRBJ2-5,NA,TRBV5-1,CASSFGQWGQETQYF,TGCGCCAGCAGCTTTGGACAGTGGGGCCAAGAGACCCAGTACTTC
NA,TRBJ1-1,TRBD1,TRBV6-1,CAISTGGTQSTEAFF,TGTGCCATATCAACAGGGGGCACGCAGAGCACTGAAGCTTTCTTT
NA,TRBJ1-1,NA,TRBV5-1,CASSPAWRGSNTEAFF,TGCGCCAGCAGCCCTGCATGGAGGGGATCGAACACTGAAGCTTTCTTT
NA,TRBJ2-2,TRBD1,TRBV25-1,CASRQGIDTGELFF,TGTGCCAGCAGACAGGGGATAGACACCGGGGAGCTGTTTTTT
NA,TRBJ2-5,NA,TRBV5-8,CASSPWGQETQYF,TGTGCCAGCAGCCCTTGGGGACAAGAGACCCAGTACTTC
NA,TRBJ2-7,NA,TRBV30,CAWDSRGGSEQYF,TGTGCCTGGGACAGCAGGGGCGGGAGCGAGCAGTACTTC
once,TRBJ1-5,TRBD1,TRBV30,CACTPGTGIGQPQHF,TGTGCCTGCACCCCCGGGACAGGGATCGGTCAGCCCCAGCATTTT
few,TRBJ1-2,NA,TRBV27,CASSSRDLGGYTF,TGTGCCAGCAGCAGCCGGGACCTCGGGGGCTACACCTTC
NA,TRBJ2-5,TRBD2,TRBV11-3,CASSVAGGPQETQYF,TGTGCCAGCAGCGTAGCGGGGGGACCACAAGAGACCCAGTACTTC
NA,TRBJ2-1,TRBD2,TRBV7-2,CASSQTSGGDSYNEQFF,TGTGCCAGCAGCCAAACTAGCGGGGGGGATTCCTACAATGAGCAGTTCTTC
few,TRBJ1-2,TRBD1,TRBV29-1,CSSGTAYGYTF,TGCAGCTCCGGGACAGCGTATGGCTACACCTTC
NA,TRBJ1-4,TRBD1,TRBV5-6,CASSSRTGGNEKLFF,TGTGCCAGCAGCTCTAGGACAGGGGGTAATGAAAAACTGTTTTTT
NA,TRBJ2-7,NA,TRBV30,CAWRSGVGFDGQYF,TGTGCCTGGAGGTCAGGGGTTGGTTTTGACGGGCAGTACTTC
NA,TRBJ2-1,NA,TRBV27,CASSLSPYRSSYNEQFF,TGTGCCAGCAGTTTATCGCCATACCGTAGCTCCTACAATGAGCAGTTCTTC
once,TRBJ2-5,NA,TRBV7-6,CASRGGVSQYF,TGTGCCAGCAGAGGTGGGGTGTCCCAGTACTTC
NA,TRBJ2-7,NA,TRBV5-1,CASSYEQGTPEYF,TGCGCCAGCAGTTATGAACAGGGGACTCCCGAGTACTTC
NA,TRBJ1-6,NA,TRBV5-1,CASSNGVNINSPLHF,TGCGCCAGCAGCAATGGGGTCAATATTAATTCACCCCTCCACTTT
NA,TRBJ2-7,NA,TRBV6-5,CASRPGQSYEQYF,TGTGCCAGCAGACCCGGACAGAGTTACGAGCAGTACTTC
once,TRBJ1-2,TRBD1,TRBV25-1,CAVGGANYGYTF,TGTGCCGTAGGGGGCGCCAACTATGGCTACACCTTC
NA,TRBJ2-1,NA,TRBV18,CASSPQDSSSYNEQFF,TGTGCCAGCTCACCACAGGATTCAAGCTCCTACAATGAGCAGTTCTTC
NA,TRBJ2-5,TRBD2,TRBV7-2,CASSLWTSGGQETQYF,TGTGCCAGCAGCTTATGGACTAGCGGGGGGCAAGAGACCCAGTACTTC
NA,TRBJ2-5,TRBD2,TRBV29-1,CSVPPTAGVITGETQYF,TGCAGCGTACCCCCCACAGCGGGGGTGATTACTGGAGAGACCCAGTACTTC
NA,TRBJ2-1,TRBD2,TRBV10-3,CAISESQRGATNEQFF,TGTGCCATCAGTGAGTCGCAGCGGGGGGCAACCAATGAGCAGTTCTTC
NA,TRBJ2-2,TRBD1,TRBV4-2,CASSPRGQGGTGELFF,TGTGCCAGCAGCCCCAGGGGGCAGGGAGGCACCGGGGAGCTGTTTTTT
NA,TRBJ1-2,NA,TRBV28,CASSFGGSGYTF,TGTGCCAGCAGTTTCGGGGGAAGTGGCTACACCTTC
once,TRBJ1-6,NA,TRBV5-1,CASSLGTPENSPLHF,TGCGCCAGCAGCTTAGGGACTCCCGAAAATTCACCCCTCCACTTT
NA,TRBJ1-1,NA,TRBV18,CASSPLPNTEAFF,TGTGCCAGCTCACCACTCCCGAACACTGAAGCTTTCTTT
NA,TRBJ2-5,NA,TRBV30,CAWSVAATQYF,TGTGCCTGGAGTGTCGCGGCGACCCAGTACTTC
NA,TRBJ1-6,NA,TRBV27,CASSYNRAQNSPLHF,TGTGCCAGCAGTTATAACAGGGCCCAAAATTCACCCCTCCACTTT
NA,TRBJ2-2,NA,TRBV10-3,CAISEDLLNTGELFF,TGTGCCATCAGTGAAGACCTCCTGAACACCGGGGAGCTGTTTTTT
NA,TRBJ1-4,TRBD1,TRBV4-2,CASSQDSTGTGEEKLFF,TGTGCCAGCAGCCAAGATTCTACCGGGACAGGGGAAGAAAAACTGTTTTTT
NA,TRBJ1-2,NA,TRBV5-1,CASSFATATNYGYTF,TGCGCCAGCAGCTTCGCCACAGCCACTAACTATGGCTACACCTTC
medium-sized,TRBJ2-1,NA,TRBV9,CASSESDNEQFF,TGTGCCAGCAGCGAATCGGACAATGAGCAGTTCTTC
once,TRBJ2-5,TRBD2,TRBV5-1,CASRGGLAGETQYF,TGCGCCAGCAGGGGAGGACTAGCGGGGGAGACCCAGTACTTC
NA,TRBJ1-3,NA,TRBV7-9,CASSLFDGNTIYF,TGTGCCAGCAGCTTATTCGATGGAAACACCATATATTTT
NA,TRBJ1-3,NA,TRBV19,CASSTLLAGLSGNTIYF,TGTGCCAGTAGTACCCTCCTGGCCGGACTCTCTGGAAACACCATATATTTT
NA,TRBJ2-7,NA,TRBV13,CASSLGSGVEQYF,TGTGCCAGCAGCTTAGGCTCCGGGGTCGAGCAGTACTTC
NA,TRBJ2-4,NA,TRBV18,CASSPPSSGQNIQYF,TGTGCCAGCTCACCACCGTCGTCGGGCCAAAACATTCAGTACTTC
NA,TRBJ2-7,NA,TRBV7-9,CASSNSYEQYF,TGTGCCAGCAGCAACTCCTACGAGCAGTACTTC
NA,TRBJ2-5,TRBD2,TRBV29-1,CSVEGLAQETQYF,TGCAGCGTTGAGGGACTAGCACAAGAGACCCAGTACTTC
NA,TRBJ2-2,TRBD2,TRBV4-3,CASSQDLAGGNTGELFF,TGCGCCAGCAGCCAGGATTTGGCGGGGGGGAACACCGGGGAGCTGTTTTTT
few,TRBJ2-1,NA,TRBV11-2,CASRPTGLTKNEQFF,TGTGCCAGCAGACCTACGGGACTCACCAAGAATGAGCAGTTCTTC
NA,TRBJ1-5,TRBD1,TRBV4-1,CASSPRLEQGVQPQHF,TGCGCCAGCAGCCCACGGTTGGAGCAGGGGGTTCAGCCCCAGCATTTT
NA,TRBJ2-5,NA,TRBV5-1,CASSLGTRTGEETQYF,TGCGCCAGCAGCTTGGGGACAAGGACGGGAGAAGAGACCCAGTACTTC
NA,TRBJ2-6,TRBD1,TRBV5-1,CASSSGQPGANVLTF,TGCGCCAGCAGCTCGGGACAGCCGGGGGCCAACGTCCTGACTTTC
NA,TRBJ1-3,TRBD1,TRBV12-5,CASGLSRDRGLSGNTIYF,TGTGCTAGTGGTTTGTCCCGGGACAGGGGTCTTTCTGGAAACACCATATATTTT
once,TRBJ2-1,TRBD1,TRBV9,CASSEGGTGVYNEQFF,TGTGCCAGCAGCGAAGGGGGGACAGGGGTCTACAATGAGCAGTTCTTC
NA,TRBJ1-2,NA,TRBV6-1,CASSEGDSSLYGYTF,TGTGCCAGCAGTGAAGGGGATTCGTCCCTCTATGGCTACACCTTC
NA,TRBJ2-1,NA,TRBV7-2,CASSGVGRRLYNEQFF,TGTGCCAGCAGCGGGGTGGGACGCCGACTTTACAATGAGCAGTTCTTC
few,TRBJ1-1,NA,TRBV19,CASMNGGTSYTEAFF,TGTGCCAGTATGAATGGGGGGACTTCTTACACTGAAGCTTTCTTT
NA,TRBJ2-4,TRBD1,TRBV4-1,CASSQWGQGVNIQYF,TGCGCCAGCAGCCAGTGGGGACAGGGAGTAAACATTCAGTACTTC
few,TRBJ1-1,NA,TRBV9,CASSVAISSRGGLPSNTEAFF,TGTGCCAGCAGCGTAGCTATTTCATCGAGGGGCGGCCTACCCTCGAACACTGAAGCTTTCTTT
few,TRBJ1-2,TRBD1,TRBV2,CASSRDRGTYGYTF,TGTGCCAGCAGTAGGGACAGGGGAACATATGGCTACACCTTC
NA,TRBJ2-2,NA,TRBV2,CAKTGSANTGELFF,TGTGCCAAAACCGGGTCTGCGAACACCGGGGAGCTGTTTTTT
NA,TRBJ1-1,NA,TRBV6-5,CASSYLSPNTEAFF,TGTGCCAGCAGTTACCTTAGCCCGAACACTGAAGCTTTCTTT